This note documents a single T cell receptor beta chain sequence. Its matching antigen is unknown. What was sequenced were expressed TCRB transcripts, since all of the isolated RNA had been reverse transcribed. The table came from immunoSEQ multiplex PCR; TCRdb's copy has only in-frame clones and leaves some out. This sample has fewer than 200,000 clones, with approximately 10% found just once. This entry is derived from a study of beta chain features in type 1 diabetes. Points from the study as a whole: TCRB CDR3 length was moderately but significantly reduced in all four CD4+ subsets of Type 1 diabetes patients.

V dropped 3 bases and J dropped 7; count of bases not matched to a gene: 7. Germline CDR1 is GTSNPN and CDR2 is SVGIG (reference sequence). CDR3 size: 13 residues. This receptor was identified in a man aged 25 to 40 with type 1 diabetes. The material sequenced was central memory CD4+ T cells from blood. V gene TRBV30 combines with J gene TRBJ2-5; TRBD2 matches 8 bases. In DNA form, the CDR3 reads TGTGCCTGGAGCGGGACTAGTATGGGGACCCAGTACTTC. Translating gives CAWSGTSMGTQYF.